These 30 T cell receptor beta chains share one sample of origin, sequenced in a study of blood T cell repertoires in COVID-19. Sequenced by immunoSEQ multiplex PCR; TCRdb stores in-frame clones only, minus some. The data hold around 300,000 clones, with 88% observed a single time. Source material: PBMCs or T cells enriched from blood (not recorded which). All receptors derive from a woman between 50 and 59 years old who had recovered from COVID-19.

V and J are TRBV2 and TRBJ1-1, with D possibly being TRBD1 (6 bases). This CDR3 spans 16 amino acids. Looked up from germline, CDR1 is SNHLY and CDR2 is FYNNEI. Deletions cut 2 bases from V and 4 bases from J, with 17 bases between. The CDR3 region has the DNA TGTGCCAGCAGTGAAACAAGGGGGTCCTTGGGCACTGAAGCTTTCTTT. Translation: CASSETRGSLGTEAFF. The full variable domain, in which reference TRBV2 and TRBJ1-1 provide the parts outside the CDR3, is EPEVTQTPSHQVTQMGQEVILRCVPISNHLYFYWYRQILGQKVEFLVSFYNNEISEKSEIFDDQFSVERPDGSNFTLKIRSTKLEDSAMYFCASSETRGSLGTEAFFGQGTRLTVV.

The V and J genes are TRBV28 and TRBJ2-6; 7 nucleotides line up with TRBD1. The CDR3 is 14 amino acids. V was clipped by 8 bases and J by 1 base; unmatched bases: 2. The germline V gene has CDR1 MDHEN and CDR2 SYDVKM. Here the CDR3 DNA reads TGTGCCAGCCAGACAGGGTCTGGGGCCAACGTCCTGACTTTC. Its translation is CASQTGSGANVLTF.

This clone is a singleton in its sample. The chain recombines TRBV6-5 with TRBJ1-1; D is ambiguous. CDR1 and CDR2 from the germline V gene are MNHEY and SVGAGI. Trimming removed 7 bases at V and 2 bases at J, with 14 bases between. The CDR3 runs 14 residues. The CDR3 loop is CASIVGSRNTEAFF. The CDR3 DNA reads as TGTGCCAGCATTGTGGGGAGTCGAAACACTGAAGCTTTCTTT.

This chain uses TRBV7-8 with TRBJ2-1, with a weak D call TRBD1 (5 bases). Trimming removed 1 base from V and 4 bases from J, with 14 bases in between. CDR1 is SGHVS, CDR2 FQNEAQ, per germline. The CDR3 totals 16 residues. In DNA, the CDR3 is TGTGCCAGCAGCTTAGGTGGGGCGACGAGTTACAATGAGCAGTTCTTC. Translating it yields CASSLGGATSYNEQFF. The whole variable domain, remainder taken from reference TRBV7-8 and TRBJ2-1, is GAGVSQSPRYKVAKRGQDVALRCDPISGHVSLFWYQQALGQGPEFLTYFQNEAQLDKSGLPSDRFFAERPEGSVSTLKIQRTQQEDSAVYLCASSLGGATSYNEQFFGPGTRLTVL.

The gene calls are TRBV19 and TRBJ1-1; 8 bases agree with TRBD1. The CDR3 totals 13 residues. Looked up from germline, CDR1 is LNHDA and CDR2 is SQIVND (reference sequence). The V gene end was trimmed by 5 bases and the J gene end by 5 bases; junction bases not matched to a gene: 4. CDR3: CASSPTGGTEAFF. The CDR3, as DNA: TGTGCCAGTAGTCCCACAGGGGGGACTGAAGCTTTCTTT.

The chain employs TRBV5-8 and TRBJ1-3, with D maybe TRBD1 (6 bases). Germline V gene data show CDR1 as SGHTS and CDR2 as YDEGEE. This CDR3 has 15 amino acids. V shed 4 bases and J shed 7 bases, with 18 bases lying between them. CDR3 in amino acids: CASSGINRARNTIYF. CDR3 DNA: TGTGCCAGCAGCGGTATCAACAGGGCCCGGAACACCATATATTTT.

This chain uses TRBV6-5 with TRBJ2-5, with 13 positions matching TRBD2. Looked up from germline, CDR1 is MNHEY and CDR2 is SVGAGI. The ends lost 6 bases at V and 5 bases at J; junction bases unmatched: 6. The length of the CDR3 is 15 residues. The CDR3 loop is CASRRTSGSYETQYF. CDR3 sequence (DNA): TGTGCCAGCAGACGGACTAGCGGGAGTTATGAGACCCAGTACTTC.

This chain uses TRBV7-6 with TRBJ1-2, with D maybe TRBD1 (5 bases). Germline V gene data show CDR1 as SGHVS and CDR2 as FNYEAQ. The CDR3 totals 17 residues. V lost 2 bases and J lost 1, with 17 bases in between. The CDR3 DNA sequence: TGTGCCAGCAGCTTAAATTCCCCGGGGGGTATTAACTATGGCTACACCTTC. The encoded protein is CASSLNSPGGINYGYTF.

The J gene is TRBJ1-2, the V gene TRBV7-2, with 7 nucleotides matching TRBD1. The length of the CDR3 is 19 residues. Germline values: CDR1 SGHTA, CDR2 FQGNSA. After removal of 1 base from V and 2 bases from J, the junction contained 16 bases not matched to a gene. Written as DNA, the CDR3 is TGTGCCAGCAGCTTAGGCTCACCTTCGGGAGGGGGCGAAAACTATGGCTACACCTTC. It is translated as CASSLGSPSGGGENYGYTF.

The rearrangement joins TRBV7-2 to TRBJ2-3; 11 nucleotides line up with TRBD2. Germline values: CDR1 SGHTA, CDR2 FQGNSA. The CDR3 extends over 16 amino acids. The V gene end was trimmed by 10 bases and the J gene end by 9 bases; junction bases not matched to a gene: 18. CDR3 amino acids: CATRTKLAGVLGTQYF. The CDR3 region has the DNA TGTGCCACCAGAACCAAACTAGCGGGAGTTCTAGGCACGCAGTATTTT.

The chain has TRBV27 and TRBJ2-7; 8 bases are shared with TRBD2. CDR3 size: 15 residues. With 6 bases clipped from V and 4 bases from J, the junction kept 11 bases outside the gene matches. Germline assignment: CDR1 MNHEY and CDR2 SMNVEV (reference sequence). In DNA, the CDR3 is TGTGCCAGCAGGCTCGAGGGGCGGGAGGCTTACGAGCAGTACTTC. Amino acids: CASRLEGREAYEQYF.

In its sample, this clone was seen a few times. The chain couples TRBV5-4 to TRBJ2-1; unclear D gene. The CDR3 has 11 amino acids. The ends were cut back, 2 bases at V and 6 bases at J, with 3 bases in the middle. The germline V gene encodes CDR1 SGHNT and CDR2 YYREEE (reference sequence). DNA for the CDR3: TGTGCCAGCAGCTTCTTCAATGAGCAGTTCTTC. It is translated as CASSFFNEQFF.

This clone was found many times. The V and J genes are TRBV9 and TRBJ2-2; 10 bases line up with TRBD2. Germline CDR1 is SGDLS and CDR2 is YYNGEE. Trimming at V came to 3 bases and at J to 7 bases, leaving 6 bases not matched to a gene. The length of the CDR3 is 15 residues. The CDR3 region has the DNA TGTGCCAGCAGCGGTAAGCGGGAGGGCGACGGGGAGCTGTTTTTT. It translates to CASSGKREGDGELFF.

The rearrangement links TRBV7-2 to TRBJ2-2, with D perhaps TRBD2 (6 bases). Trimming cost V 5 bases and J 2 bases, with 12 bases left between them. Germline-derived CDR1 and CDR2 are SGHTA and FQGNSA. The CDR3 extends over 15 amino acids. The CDR3 spells CASSQYGTNTGELFF. CDR3 bases: TGTGCCAGCAGCCAGTACGGGACTAACACCGGGGAGCTGTTTTTT.

V is TRBV7-9 and J is TRBJ2-7, with D maybe TRBD2 (7 bases). This CDR3 contains 15 residues. Germline V gene sequence: CDR1 SEHNR, CDR2 FQNEAQ (reference sequence). Between the trimmed V and J ends, which lost 2 bases and 0 bases, there was a span of 11 bases. CDR3 nucleotide sequence: TGTGCCAGCAGCTTAATGGCGGGGGCCTCCTACGAGCAGTACTTC. Translation: CASSLMAGASYEQYF.

V is TRBV14 and J is TRBJ2-1, with a weak D call TRBD1 (5 bases). Germline V gene sequence: CDR1 SGHDN, CDR2 FVKESK. Trimming stripped 2 bases from V and 0 bases from J, with 17 bases between. CDR3 size: 18 residues. CDR3 residues: CASSQLIGPDSSYNEQFF. The DNA for the CDR3 is TGTGCCAGCAGCCAACTAATCGGGCCCGACAGCTCCTACAATGAGCAGTTCTTC.

This chain joins TRBV10-2 and TRBJ2-1, with 7 bases aligning to TRBD2. The germline gives CDR1 WSHSY, CDR2 SAAADI. The J segment lost 7 bases and the V segment lost 1 base, leaving 1 base of the junction unmatched. The CDR3 is 13 residues long. The CDR3 DNA is TGCGCCAGCAGTGAGTTGCGGGAGAATGAGCAGTTCTTC. This codes for CASSELRENEQFF.

The chain joins TRBV4-2 to TRBJ2-7; D not certain. Between the trimmed V and J ends, which lost 0 bases and 3 bases, there was a span of 9 bases. CDR3 length equals 14 residues. Per germline, CDR1 LGHNA and CDR2 YNFKEQ. The CDR3 reads CASSQDLGNYEQYF. CDR3 DNA: TGTGCCAGCAGCCAAGATCTAGGAAACTACGAGCAGTACTTC.

The J gene is TRBJ1-2, the V gene TRBV3-1 (or the pseudogene TRBV3-2); 7 positions agree with TRBD1. This CDR3 spans 14 amino acids. CDR1 LGHDT and CDR2 YNNKEL come from the germline V gene (reference sequence). Unmatched junction bases numbered 6, after V lost 1 base and J lost 7 bases. DNA of the CDR3: TGTGCCAGCAGCCAAGGACAGGGTTCAGTTGGCTACACCTTC. This encodes CASSQGQGSVGYTF.

This chain connects TRBV9 to TRBJ1-4, with a weak D call TRBD1 (5 bases). The germline CDR1 and CDR2 sequences are SGDLS and YYNGEE. This CDR3 region has 14 residues. Trimming cost V 4 bases and J 7 bases, with 14 bases left between them. CDR3 amino acids: CASSPGGDGEKLFF. The CDR3 DNA reads TGTGCCAGCAGCCCCGGGGGGGATGGTGAAAAACTGTTTTTT.

The gene calls are TRBV6-5 and TRBJ1-2; TRBD1 might be the D (6 bases). The CDR3 is made up of 14 amino acids. V was pared by 6 bases and J by 0 bases, with 11 bases between. Germline CDR1 is MNHEY and CDR2 is SVGAGI. CDR3 nucleotide sequence: TGTGCCAGCAGCCGGACAGCATCTAACTATGGCTACACCTTC. Translated: CASSRTASNYGYTF.

The J gene is TRBJ1-5, the V gene TRBV30; the match to TRBD1 covers 7 bases. Germline CDR1 reads GTSNPN; CDR2 reads SVGIG (reference sequence). The CDR3 has 16 residues. The junction had 7 bases not matched to a gene; V was cut back by 0 bases and J by 2 bases. The CDR3 bases are TGTGCCTGGAGTGTAGGGACAGCCAAGCGCAATCAGCCCCAGCATTTT. Amino acids: CAWSVGTAKRNQPQHF.

This clone was seen just once. The chain couples TRBV5-4 to TRBJ1-2, with 10 nucleotides matching TRBD1. The CDR3 sequence is 14 residues long. Trimming removed 4 bases from V and 5 bases from J; junction bases left unmatched: 5. Germline values: CDR1 SGHNT, CDR2 YYREEE (reference sequence). CDR3 in DNA: TGTGCCAGCAGCAGACAGGGGGCTCGGTATGGCTACACCTTC. It yields the protein CASSRQGARYGYTF. Complete variable domain (other parts from reference TRBV5-4 and TRBJ1-2): ETGVTQSPTHLIKTRGQQVTLRCSSQSGHNTVSWYQQALGQGPQFIFQYYREEENGRGNFPPRFSGLQFPNYSSELNVNALELDDSALYLCASSRQGARYGYTFGSGTRLTVV.

The chain uses TRBV25-1 and TRBJ1-1; unclear D gene. The CDR3 has 14 amino acids. In germline, CDR1 is MGHDK, CDR2 SYGVNS. V was cut by 5 bases and J by 4 bases, with 14 bases left in between. The CDR3 sequence: CASSSPGDSTEAFF. The CDR3 bases are TGTGCCAGCAGTTCTCCGGGAGATAGCACTGAAGCTTTCTTT. Looking up the rest from reference TRBV25-1 and TRBJ1-1 gives the full variable domain: EADIYQTPRYLVIGTGKKITLECSQTMGHDKMYWYQQDPGMELHLIHYSYGVNSTEKGDLSSESTVSRIRTEHFPLTLESARPSHTSQYLCASSSPGDSTEAFFGQGTRLTVV.

The chain couples TRBV15 to TRBJ1-5, with 7 bases fitting TRBD1. The CDR3 has 17 residues. The V gene end was trimmed by 1 base and the J gene end by 3 bases; junction bases not matched to a gene: 9. CDR1 and CDR2 (germline): LNHNV, YYDKDF (reference sequence). The CDR3 loop reads CATSRVDGTDYNQPQHF. Here the CDR3 DNA reads TGTGCCACCAGCAGAGTAGATGGGACAGACTACAATCAGCCCCAGCATTTT.

The chain links TRBV6-1 to TRBJ1-6; D is undetermined. Germline values: CDR1 MNHNS, CDR2 SASEGT. This CDR3 is 16 amino acids long. V was pared by 4 bases and J by 18 bases, with 28 bases between. CDR3 protein: CASSAVLAGLAPLPHF. The CDR3 nucleotides read TGTGCCAGCAGTGCCGTACTCGCGGGATTAGCACCCCTCCCCCACTTT.

DNA of the CDR3: TGTGCCAGCAGTCGGGACAGGGATAACTATGGCTACACCTTC. Translated: CASSRDRDNYGYTF. The rearrangement uses TRBV7-8 and TRBJ1-2, with 9 nucleotides matching TRBD1. The CDR3 runs to 14 residues. The germline V gene encodes CDR1 SGHVS and CDR2 FQNEAQ. V trimming: 6 bases; J trimming: 1 base; junction bases outside the gene matches: 3.

This chain connects TRBV20-1 to TRBJ1-1; TRBD1 matches 7 bases. V lost 3 bases and J lost 9; bases outside the gene matches: 4. The CDR3 is made up of 11 amino acids. CDR1 and CDR2 from the germline V gene are DFQATT and SNEGSKA (reference sequence). CDR3: CSASGGQKAFF. The CDR3 DNA reads TGCAGTGCTAGCGGGGGACAGAAAGCTTTCTTT.

The V and J genes are TRBV6-5 and TRBJ2-7, with D maybe TRBD2 (5 bases). From germline, CDR1 is MNHEY and CDR2 SVGAGI. The V end lost 2 bases, the J end lost 2 bases, and 10 bases lay between the germline ends. The CDR3 length is 14 residues. The CDR3, as DNA: TGTGCCAGCAGTTACGGGAGCGGCGCCTACGAGCAGTACTTC. It codes for CASSYGSGAYEQYF.

The chain recombines TRBV6-2 or TRBV6-3 with TRBJ2-7, with 11 bases lining up with TRBD2. The length of the CDR3 is 16 residues. Per germline, CDR1 MNHEY and CDR2 SVGEGT. V was clipped by 4 bases and J by 7 bases; unmatched bases: 12. The CDR3: CASSLTGTSGPGEQYF. The CDR3 nucleotides read TGTGCCAGCAGTTTGACCGGGACTAGCGGACCGGGGGAGCAGTACTTC.